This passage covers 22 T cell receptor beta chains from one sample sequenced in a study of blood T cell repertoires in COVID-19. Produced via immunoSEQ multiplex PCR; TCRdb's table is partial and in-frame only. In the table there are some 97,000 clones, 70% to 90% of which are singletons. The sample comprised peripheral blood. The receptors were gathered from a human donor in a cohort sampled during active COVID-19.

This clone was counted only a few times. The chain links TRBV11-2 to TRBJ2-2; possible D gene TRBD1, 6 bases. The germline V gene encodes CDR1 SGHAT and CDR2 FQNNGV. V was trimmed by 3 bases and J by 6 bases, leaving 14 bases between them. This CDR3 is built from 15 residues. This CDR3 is CASSFIQGSAGELFF. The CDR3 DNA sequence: TGTGCCAGCAGCTTCATCCAGGGGAGCGCCGGGGAGCTGTTTTTT.

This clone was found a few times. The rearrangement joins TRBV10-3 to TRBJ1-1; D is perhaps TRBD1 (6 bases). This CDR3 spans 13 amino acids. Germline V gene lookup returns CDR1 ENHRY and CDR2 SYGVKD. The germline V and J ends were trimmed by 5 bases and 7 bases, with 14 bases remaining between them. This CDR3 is CAISHDRRSEAFF. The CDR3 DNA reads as TGTGCCATCAGTCATGACAGGCGGAGTGAAGCTTTCTTT.

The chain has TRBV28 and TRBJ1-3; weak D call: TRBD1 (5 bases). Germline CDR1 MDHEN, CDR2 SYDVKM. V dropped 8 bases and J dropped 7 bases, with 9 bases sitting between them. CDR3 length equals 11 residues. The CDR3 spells CASAGRNTIYF. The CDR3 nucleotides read TGTGCCAGCGCAGGGAGGAACACCATATATTTT.

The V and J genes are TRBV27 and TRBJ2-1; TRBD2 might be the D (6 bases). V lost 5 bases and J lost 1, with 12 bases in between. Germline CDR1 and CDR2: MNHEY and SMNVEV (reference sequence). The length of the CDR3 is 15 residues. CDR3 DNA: TGTGCCAGCAGTCTCAGAAGCGGGTCCTACAATGAGCAGTTCTTC. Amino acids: CASSLRSGSYNEQFF.

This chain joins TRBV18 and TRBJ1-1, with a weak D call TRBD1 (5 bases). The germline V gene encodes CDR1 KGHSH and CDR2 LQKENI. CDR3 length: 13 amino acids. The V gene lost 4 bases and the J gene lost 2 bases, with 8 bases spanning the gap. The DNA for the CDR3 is TGTGCCAGCTCACTGACAGAAAACACTGAAGCTTTCTTT. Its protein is CASSLTENTEAFF.

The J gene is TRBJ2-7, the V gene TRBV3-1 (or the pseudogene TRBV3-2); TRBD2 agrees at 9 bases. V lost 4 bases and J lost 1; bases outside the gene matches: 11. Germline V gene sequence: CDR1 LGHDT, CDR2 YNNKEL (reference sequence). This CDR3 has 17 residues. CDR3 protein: CASSRGLASGISYEQYF. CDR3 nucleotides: TGTGCCAGCAGCCGAGGATTGGCTAGCGGGATATCCTACGAGCAGTACTTC.

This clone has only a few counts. The CDR3 sequence is CASTLAGHNEQFF. DNA for the CDR3: TGTGCCAGCACCCTCGCGGGCCACAATGAGCAGTTCTTC. The rearrangement joins TRBV7-9 to TRBJ2-1, with D perhaps TRBD2 (5 bases). Germline V gene data show CDR1 as SEHNR and CDR2 as FQNEAQ (reference sequence). The CDR3 is 13 amino acids. The ends were cut back, 7 bases at V and 5 bases at J, with 12 bases in the middle.

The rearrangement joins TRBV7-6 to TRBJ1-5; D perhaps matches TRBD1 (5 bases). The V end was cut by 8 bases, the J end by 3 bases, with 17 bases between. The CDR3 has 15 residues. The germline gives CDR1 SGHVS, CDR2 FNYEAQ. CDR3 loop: CASSRRQGSNQPQHF. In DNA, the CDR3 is TGTGCCAGCTCGCGACGTCAGGGCTCCAATCAGCCCCAGCATTTT.

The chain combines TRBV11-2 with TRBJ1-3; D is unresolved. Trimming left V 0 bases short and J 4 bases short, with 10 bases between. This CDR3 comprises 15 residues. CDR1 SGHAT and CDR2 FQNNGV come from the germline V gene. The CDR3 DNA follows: TGTGCCAGCAGCTTAGATTTCGGTTCCGGAAACACCATATATTTT. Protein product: CASSLDFGSGNTIYF.

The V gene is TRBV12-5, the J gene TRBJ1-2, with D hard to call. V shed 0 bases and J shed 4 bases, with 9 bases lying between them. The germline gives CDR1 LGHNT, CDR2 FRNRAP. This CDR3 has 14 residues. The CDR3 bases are TGTGCTAGTGGTTTGGTACGGGATCCCTATGGCTACACCTTC. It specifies CASGLVRDPYGYTF.

CDR3 coding DNA: TGTGCCAGCAGCTTAGCGGGACAGGGGGCTGGCTACACCTTC. It yields the protein CASSLAGQGAGYTF. This sequence joins TRBV7-9 and TRBJ1-2; TRBD1 agrees at 12 bases. V was clipped by 0 bases and J by 7 bases; unmatched bases: 0. CDR1 is SEHNR and CDR2 is FQNEAQ in the germline V gene (reference sequence). This CDR3 is 14 amino acids long.

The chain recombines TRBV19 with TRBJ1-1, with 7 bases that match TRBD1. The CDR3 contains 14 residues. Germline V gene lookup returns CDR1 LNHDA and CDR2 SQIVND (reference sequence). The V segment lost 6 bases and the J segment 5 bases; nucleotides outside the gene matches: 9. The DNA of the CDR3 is TGTGCCAGTAGCCTGAGGGGGCTCGAGACTGAAGCTTTCTTT. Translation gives CASSLRGLETEAFF.

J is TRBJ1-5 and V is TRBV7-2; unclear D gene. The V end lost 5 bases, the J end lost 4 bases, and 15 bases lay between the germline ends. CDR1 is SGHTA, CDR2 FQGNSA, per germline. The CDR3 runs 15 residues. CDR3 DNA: TGTGCCAGCAGCGTCGGCCGGGGAGGTAATCAGCCCCAGCATTTT. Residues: CASSVGRGGNQPQHF.

CDR3 in DNA: TGTGCCAGCAGCTTACAGTCGTCGGGAAACACCATATATTTT. Protein: CASSLQSSGNTIYF. This rearrangement joins TRBV16 to TRBJ1-3; D is unresolved. Trimming cost V 5 bases and J 4 bases, with 12 bases left between them. Germline loops: CDR1 KGHSY, CDR2 FQNENV. This CDR3 has 14 amino acids.

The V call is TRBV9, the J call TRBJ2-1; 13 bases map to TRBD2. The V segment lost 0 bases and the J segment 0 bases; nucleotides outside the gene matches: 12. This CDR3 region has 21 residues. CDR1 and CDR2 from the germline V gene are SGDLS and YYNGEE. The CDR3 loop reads CASSVDLGTSGTLRSYNEQFF. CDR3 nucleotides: TGTGCCAGCAGCGTAGATTTGGGGACTAGCGGGACTCTTCGCTCCTACAATGAGCAGTTCTTC.

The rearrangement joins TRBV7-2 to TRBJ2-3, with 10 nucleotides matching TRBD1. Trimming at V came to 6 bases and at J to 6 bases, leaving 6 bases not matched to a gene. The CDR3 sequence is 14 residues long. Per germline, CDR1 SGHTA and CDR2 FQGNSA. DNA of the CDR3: TGTGCCAGCAGGCCGACAGGGGGCGAGGATACGCAGTATTTT. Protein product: CASRPTGGEDTQYF. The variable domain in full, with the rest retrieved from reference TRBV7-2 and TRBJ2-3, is GAGVSQSPSNKVTEKGKDVELRCDPISGHTALYWYRQSLGQGLEFLIYFQGNSAPDKSGLPSDRFSAERTGGSVSTLTIQRTQQEDSAVYLCASRPTGGEDTQYFGPGTRLTVL.

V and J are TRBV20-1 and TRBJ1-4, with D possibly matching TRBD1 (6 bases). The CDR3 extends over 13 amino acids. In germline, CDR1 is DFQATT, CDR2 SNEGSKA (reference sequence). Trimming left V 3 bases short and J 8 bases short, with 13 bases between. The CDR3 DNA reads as TGCAGTGCTAGTCTTGGGACACCAGAAAAACTGTTTTTT. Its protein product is CSASLGTPEKLFF.

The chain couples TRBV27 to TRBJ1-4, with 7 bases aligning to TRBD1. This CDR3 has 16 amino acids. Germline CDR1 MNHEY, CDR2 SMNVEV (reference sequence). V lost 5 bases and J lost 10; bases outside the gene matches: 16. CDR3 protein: CASSASNRGSQGKLFF. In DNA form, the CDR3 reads TGTGCCAGCAGTGCATCCAACAGGGGCTCTCAGGGAAAACTGTTTTTT.

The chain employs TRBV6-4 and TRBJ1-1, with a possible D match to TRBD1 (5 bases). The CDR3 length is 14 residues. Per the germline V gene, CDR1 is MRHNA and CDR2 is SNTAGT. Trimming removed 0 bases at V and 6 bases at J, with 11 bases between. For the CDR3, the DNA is TGTGCCAGCAGTGACTCTGGCAGGGTATCTGAAGCTTTCTTT. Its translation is CASSDSGRVSEAFF.

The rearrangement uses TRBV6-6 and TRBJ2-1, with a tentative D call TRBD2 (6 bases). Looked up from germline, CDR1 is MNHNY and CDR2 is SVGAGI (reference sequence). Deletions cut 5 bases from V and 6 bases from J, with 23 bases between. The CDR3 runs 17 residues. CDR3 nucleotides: TGTGCCAGCAGTCTACCGCCGGACTATTCTCGGGGCAATGAGCAGTTCTTC. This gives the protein CASSLPPDYSRGNEQFF.

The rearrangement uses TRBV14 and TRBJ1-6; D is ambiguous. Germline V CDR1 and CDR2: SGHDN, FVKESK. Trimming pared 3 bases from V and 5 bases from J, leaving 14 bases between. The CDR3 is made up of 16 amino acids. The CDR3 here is CASSHKGLRDNSPLHF. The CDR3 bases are TGTGCCAGCAGCCACAAGGGCCTGAGGGATAATTCACCCCTCCACTTT.

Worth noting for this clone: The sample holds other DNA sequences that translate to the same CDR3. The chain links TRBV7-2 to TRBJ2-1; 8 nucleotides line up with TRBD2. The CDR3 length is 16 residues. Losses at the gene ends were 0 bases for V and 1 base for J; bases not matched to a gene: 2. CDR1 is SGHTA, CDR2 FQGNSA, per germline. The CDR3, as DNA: TGTGCCAGCAGCTTAGCTAGCGGGGTGTCCTACAATGAGCAGTTCTTC. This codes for CASSLASGVSYNEQFF.